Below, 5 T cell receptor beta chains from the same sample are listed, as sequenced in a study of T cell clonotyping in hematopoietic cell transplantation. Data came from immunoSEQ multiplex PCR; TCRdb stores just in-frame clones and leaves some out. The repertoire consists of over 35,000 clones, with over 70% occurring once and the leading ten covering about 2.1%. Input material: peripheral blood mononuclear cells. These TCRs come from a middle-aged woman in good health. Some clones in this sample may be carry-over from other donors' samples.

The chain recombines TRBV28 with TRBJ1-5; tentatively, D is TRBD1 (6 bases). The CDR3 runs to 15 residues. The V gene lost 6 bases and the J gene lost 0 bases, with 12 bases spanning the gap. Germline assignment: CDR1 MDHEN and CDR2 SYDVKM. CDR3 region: CASRLGGYSNQPQHF. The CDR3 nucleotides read TGTGCCAGCAGGTTAGGGGGGTATAGCAATCAGCCCCAGCATTTT.

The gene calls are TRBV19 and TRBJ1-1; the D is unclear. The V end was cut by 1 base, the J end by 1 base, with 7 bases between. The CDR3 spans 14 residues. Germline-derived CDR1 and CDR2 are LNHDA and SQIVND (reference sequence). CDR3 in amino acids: CASSIGTENTEAFF. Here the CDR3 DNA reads TGTGCCAGTAGTATAGGTACGGAGAACACTGAAGCTTTCTTT.

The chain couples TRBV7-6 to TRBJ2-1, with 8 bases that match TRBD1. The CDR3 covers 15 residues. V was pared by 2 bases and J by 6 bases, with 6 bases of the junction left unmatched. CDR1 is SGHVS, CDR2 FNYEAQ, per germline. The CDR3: CASSLSDRDSNEQFF. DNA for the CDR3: TGTGCCAGCAGCTTATCGGACAGGGATAGCAATGAGCAGTTCTTC.

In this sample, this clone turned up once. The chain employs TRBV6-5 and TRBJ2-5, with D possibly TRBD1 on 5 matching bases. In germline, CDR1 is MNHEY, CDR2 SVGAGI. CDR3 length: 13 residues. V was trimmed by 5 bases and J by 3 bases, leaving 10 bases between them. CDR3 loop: CASSAYRKETQYF. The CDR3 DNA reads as TGTGCCAGCAGTGCCTACAGGAAAGAGACCCAGTACTTC.

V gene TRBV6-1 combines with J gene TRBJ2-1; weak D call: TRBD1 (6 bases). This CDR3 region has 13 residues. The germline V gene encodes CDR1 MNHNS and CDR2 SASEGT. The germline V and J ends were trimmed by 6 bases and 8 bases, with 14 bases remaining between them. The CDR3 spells CASRLQGGDEQFF. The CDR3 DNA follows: TGTGCCAGCAGGTTACAGGGTGGTGATGAGCAGTTCTTC.